Each of the 20 T cell receptor beta chains below was sequenced from the same sample in a study of CD8 T cells in ankylosing spondylitis listed by TCRdb under 2017. Antigen specificity for these receptors is unknown. Library method: 5' RACE. This sample was sequenced with an Illumina HiSeq 2500. The raw public reads went through TCRdb reprocessing: fastp at Q25, MiXCR clone calling, in-frame beta chains kept. Each CDR3 protein appears once, grouped with its most common genes and DNA. The sample table holds 500,000 to 650,000 distinct CDR3 sequences, of which over 4% were seen once. The top ten clonotypes cover roughly 3.5% of the sample. Findings and caveats that apply to the study as a whole: Blood from ankylosing spondylitis patients appeared to be characterized by a TCR beta motif composed of under 10 highly homologous amino acid variants.

Material for sequencing was blood, either unsorted or a sorted T cell fraction (not recorded which). Every receptor here comes from a male donor with ankylosing spondylitis.

There are many counts of this clonotype. The V call is TRBV5-6, the J call TRBJ2-5, with 13 bases identical to TRBD2. Germline CDR1 SGHDT, CDR2 YYEEEE. CDR3 length: 17 amino acids. Trimming cost V 7 bases and J 0 bases; bases outside gene matches: 9. The CDR3 is CASASGTSGTYQETQYF. The CDR3, as DNA: TGTGCCAGCGCCTCCGGGACTAGCGGGACGTACCAAGAGACCCAGTACTTC.

This clonotype was counted a few times. The chain combines TRBV7-6 with TRBJ2-7; perhaps TRBD1 as D (6 bases). V lost 5 bases and J 4 bases, leaving 21 bases between the germline ends. The CDR3 loop spans 16 amino acids. The V gene's germline CDR1 is SGHVS and CDR2 FNYEAQ. The CDR3 sequence is CASSPRGQRAYYEQYF. CDR3 sequence (DNA): TGTGCCAGCAGCCCGAGAGGACAGAGGGCCTATTACGAGCAGTACTTC.

This clonotype was recorded many times. The genes are TRBV7-9 and TRBJ1-1, with D possibly being TRBD1 (6 bases). Germline-derived CDR1 and CDR2 are SEHNR and FQNEAQ (reference sequence). Trimming shortened V by 4 bases and J by 4 bases, and 16 bases separated the two germline ends. The CDR3 spans 15 residues. CDR3 residues: CASSWGRGASTEAFF. The DNA of the CDR3 is TGTGCCAGCAGCTGGGGGAGGGGGGCTAGCACTGAAGCTTTCTTT.

This clonotype was detected ten times or more. The chain has TRBV28 and TRBJ2-1; 11 bases line up with TRBD2. The CDR3 length is 16 residues. After removal of 6 bases from V and 2 bases from J, the junction contained 6 bases not matched to a gene. Germline V gives CDR1 MDHEN, CDR2 SYDVKM. The CDR3 spells CASRGTSGGTYNEQFF. The CDR3 DNA reads as TGTGCCAGCAGGGGCACTAGCGGGGGAACCTACAATGAGCAGTTCTTC.

This clonotype was seen repeatedly, ten times or more. The chain carries TRBV4-3 and TRBJ1-2, with D hard to call. With 0 bases removed from V and 8 bases from J, the gap between germline ends came to 13 bases. The germline V gene encodes CDR1 LGHNA and CDR2 YSLEER. The CDR3 has 14 residues. For the CDR3, the DNA is TGCGCCAGCAGCCAAGAGATAGATGCCGGGGGCTACACCTTC. Protein product: CASSQEIDAGGYTF.

This clonotype was seen at least ten times. The chain has TRBV4-2 and TRBJ2-5; D gene ambiguous. Germline V gene data show CDR1 as LGHNA and CDR2 as YNFKEQ. The V and J ends lost 2 bases and 7 bases respectively, with 5 bases between them. The CDR3 covers 11 residues. CDR3 sequence: CASSQLGTQYF. In nucleotides, the CDR3 is TGTGCCAGCAGCCAATTGGGGACCCAGTACTTC.

This clonotype was seen at least ten times. The chain employs TRBV9 and TRBJ1-4; no clear D. There are 12 residues in the CDR3. Germline CDR1 and CDR2: SGDLS and YYNGEE. V dropped 7 bases and J dropped 2 bases, with 6 bases sitting between them. In DNA, the CDR3 is TGTGCCAGCGGCGGGACTAATGAAAAACTGTTTTTT. Its protein is CASGGTNEKLFF.

As regards this clonotype: This may be a read error: a much more frequent sequence differs by one nucleotide. The rearrangement links TRBV20-1 to TRBJ1-5, with D unclear. The CDR3 extends over 14 amino acids. V was trimmed by 6 bases and J by 5 bases, leaving 17 bases between them. Germline V CDR1 and CDR2: DFQATT, SNEGSKA (reference sequence). The CDR3 DNA follows: TGCAGTGCCTTGACACCGAACAACGATCAGCCCCAGCATTTT. This encodes CSALTPNNDQPQHF.

This clonotype came up many times. V and J are TRBV5-6 and TRBJ1-4; a possible D gene is TRBD1 (6 bases). Deletions cut 2 bases from V and 5 bases from J, with 16 bases between. Germline CDR1 is SGHDT and CDR2 is YYEEEE. The CDR3 covers 16 residues. CDR3 protein: CASSFGRGRGNEKLFF. The CDR3 nucleotides read TGTGCCAGCAGCTTCGGCAGGGGTAGGGGCAATGAAAAACTGTTTTTT.

This clonotype showed up just a few times. The chain recombines TRBV5-1 with TRBJ2-7; tentatively, D is TRBD2 (6 bases). V gave up 4 bases and J gave up 1 base, with 18 bases separating them. The CDR3 is made up of 16 amino acids. Germline V gene lookup returns CDR1 SGHRS and CDR2 YFSETQ. The CDR3 DNA sequence: TGCGCCAGCAGCCCCCTCGGAGGGCACCGATCCTACGAGCAGTACTTC. As protein: CASSPLGGHRSYEQYF.

This clonotype was recorded many times. The chain carries TRBV4-3 and TRBJ1-1; the match to TRBD1 covers 9 bases. CDR1 and CDR2 (germline): LGHNA, YSLEER. This CDR3 is 15 amino acids long. V lost 3 bases to trimming and J lost 3 bases; unmatched junction nucleotides: 5. CDR3 in DNA: TGCGCCAGCAGCCAGGTGACAGGGGGTTACACTGAAGCTTTCTTT. Residues: CASSQVTGGYTEAFF.

This clonotype was seen repeatedly, ten times or more. This chain links TRBV29-1 with TRBJ2-7, with 10 bases that match TRBD2. Germline V gene lookup returns CDR1 SQVTM and CDR2 ANQGSEA. J lost 3 bases, V lost 6 bases, and 5 bases had no gene match. The CDR3 totals 13 residues. CDR3: CSVSGRAIYEQYF. The CDR3 DNA is TGCAGCGTGAGCGGGAGGGCCATCTACGAGCAGTACTTC.

This clonotype came up many times. The V call is TRBV12-3 or TRBV12-4, the J call TRBJ2-5; D might be TRBD1 (6 bases). The CDR3 covers 14 residues. V lost 2 bases, J lost 2 bases, and 9 bases lay in between. The CDR3 protein is CASSLLTGQETQYF. The CDR3 DNA follows: TGTGCCAGCAGTTTACTAACAGGGCAAGAGACCCAGTACTTC.

The table lists this clonotype with many counts. V gene TRBV5-1 combines with J gene TRBJ1-2; no firm D call. The germline V and J ends were trimmed by 4 bases and 8 bases, with 18 bases remaining between them. The CDR3 runs to 14 residues. The germline V gene has CDR1 SGHRS and CDR2 YFSETQ. This chain's CDR3 is CASSLMGRVEGYTF. The CDR3 DNA is TGCGCCAGCAGCCTGATGGGGAGGGTTGAAGGCTACACCTTC.

This clonotype has at least ten counts. V usage is TRBV4-3 and J usage is TRBJ2-3, with 7 bases matching TRBD1. In germline, CDR1 is LGHNA, CDR2 YSLEER. Trimming took 3 bases from V and 3 from J; bases not matched to a gene: 12. This CDR3 is built from 17 residues. The CDR3: CASSQGWGQGVTDTQYF. CDR3 DNA: TGCGCCAGCAGCCAGGGGTGGGGGCAGGGGGTTACAGATACGCAGTATTTT.

Only a few counts were recorded for this clonotype. This chain uses TRBV7-9 with TRBJ2-7; D may be TRBD1 (6 bases). Germline loops: CDR1 SEHNR, CDR2 FQNEAQ (reference sequence). V lost 0 bases, J lost 0 bases, and 9 bases lay in between. CDR3 length: 15 residues. CDR3 sequence reads: CASSLARGYSYEQYF. CDR3 DNA sequence: TGTGCCAGCAGCTTAGCCAGGGGCTACTCCTACGAGCAGTACTTC.

This clonotype came up many times. The rearrangement uses TRBV4-2 and TRBJ2-2; 12 nucleotides line up with TRBD1. The junction had 23 bases not matched to a gene; V was cut back by 4 bases and J by 5 bases. The germline gives CDR1 LGHNA, CDR2 YNFKEQ. This CDR3 comprises 22 residues. DNA of the CDR3: TGTGCCAGCAGCCCCCATCGTTGGGACAGGGGGCGATCATCCTTGGGGACCGGGGAGCTGTTTTTT. It translates to CASSPHRWDRGRSSLGTGELFF.

The chain employs TRBV18 and TRBJ1-3; D is unresolved. Germline loops: CDR1 KGHSH, CDR2 LQKENI. Trimming cost V 1 base and J 1 base, with 14 bases left between them. The CDR3 extends over 17 amino acids. In DNA form, the CDR3 reads TGTGCCAGCTCACCACTCCGGGGTTCTCCTTCTGGAAACACCATATATTTT. Amino acids: CASSPLRGSPSGNTIYF.

This clonotype was detected many times. This chain uses TRBV29-1 with TRBJ2-1; 11 positions match TRBD2. With 2 bases clipped from V and 8 bases from J, the junction kept 11 bases outside the gene matches. This CDR3 contains 16 residues. Germline CDR1 and CDR2: SQVTM and ANQGSEA. The CDR3 DNA sequence: TGCAGCGTTGAACGGAGGATAGCGGGAGGGCCAGATGAGCAGTTCTTC. Translation gives CSVERRIAGGPDEQFF.

The chain uses TRBV4-3 and TRBJ2-7; D not resolved. Germline CDR1 is LGHNA and CDR2 is YSLEER. This CDR3 comprises 14 residues. V lost 0 bases and J lost 2, with 8 bases in between. CDR3 DNA sequence: TGCGCCAGCAGCCAAGATGGTCGGACCTACGAGCAGTACTTC. Amino acids: CASSQDGRTYEQYF.